This paragraph covers one T cell receptor (beta chain) sequence. The data derive from a study of blood T cell repertoires in COVID-19. About the research overall: Italy, Spain and the United States were the sources of the convalescent and acute COVID-19 samples. The cDNA or gDNA used as material had been derived from T cells, B-cell-depleted T cells, or PBMCs.

The CDR3 runs 14 residues. Study processing details: Using reference gene primer amplification, nucleated cell counts were estimated. Produced via immunoSEQ multiplex PCR; TCRdb's table is partial and in-frame only. The DNA was the basis for D and trimming; V, J and clone size are from that table. The sample includes about 280,000 clones, 70% to 90% of them seen just once. The receptor comes from a woman in her seventies with acute or convalescent COVID-19. Sequencing was done on a sample of peripheral blood. The chain has TRBV1 and TRBJ1-4; whether TRBD1, the table's D call, matches the DNA was not checked. TRBV1 constitutes a pseudogene. The CDR3 region is CTSSPGQGEEKLFF. The DNA for the CDR3 is TGCACCAGCAGCCCGGGACAGGGGGAAGAAAAACTGTTTTTT.